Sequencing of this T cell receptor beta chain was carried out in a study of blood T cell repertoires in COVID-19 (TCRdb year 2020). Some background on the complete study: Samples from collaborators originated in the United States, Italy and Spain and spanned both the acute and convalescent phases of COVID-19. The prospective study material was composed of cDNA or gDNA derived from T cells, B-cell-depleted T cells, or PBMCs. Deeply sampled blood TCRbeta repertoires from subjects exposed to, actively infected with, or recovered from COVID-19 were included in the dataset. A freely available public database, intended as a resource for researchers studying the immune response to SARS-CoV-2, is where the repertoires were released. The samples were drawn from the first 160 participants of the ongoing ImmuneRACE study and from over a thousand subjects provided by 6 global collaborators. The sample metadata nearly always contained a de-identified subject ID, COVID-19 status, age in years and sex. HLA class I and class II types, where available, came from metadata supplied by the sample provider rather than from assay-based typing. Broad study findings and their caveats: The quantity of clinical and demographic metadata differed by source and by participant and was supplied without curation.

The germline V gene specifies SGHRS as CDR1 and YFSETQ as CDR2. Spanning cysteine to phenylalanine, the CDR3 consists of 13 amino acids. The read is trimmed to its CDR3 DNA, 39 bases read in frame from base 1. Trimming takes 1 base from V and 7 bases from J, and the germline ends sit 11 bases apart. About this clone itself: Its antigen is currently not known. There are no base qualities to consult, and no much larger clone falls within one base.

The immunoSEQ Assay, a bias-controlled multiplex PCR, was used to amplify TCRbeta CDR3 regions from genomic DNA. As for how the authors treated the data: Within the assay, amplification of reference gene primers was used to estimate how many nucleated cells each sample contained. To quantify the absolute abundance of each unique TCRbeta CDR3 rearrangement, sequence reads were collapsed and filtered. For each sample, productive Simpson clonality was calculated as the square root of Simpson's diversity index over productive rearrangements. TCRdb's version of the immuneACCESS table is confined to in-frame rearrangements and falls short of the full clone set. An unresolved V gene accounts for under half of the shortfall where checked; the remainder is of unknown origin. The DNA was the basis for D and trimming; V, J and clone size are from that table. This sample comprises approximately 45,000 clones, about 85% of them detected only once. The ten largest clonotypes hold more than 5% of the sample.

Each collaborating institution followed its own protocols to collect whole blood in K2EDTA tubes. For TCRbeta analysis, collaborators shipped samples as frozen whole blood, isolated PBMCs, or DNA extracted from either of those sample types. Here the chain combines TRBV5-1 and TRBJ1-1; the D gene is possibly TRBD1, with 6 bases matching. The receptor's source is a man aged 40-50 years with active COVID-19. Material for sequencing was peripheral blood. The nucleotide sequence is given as TGCGCCAGCAGCTTGATGTCAGGGGTTGAAGCTTTCTTT. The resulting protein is CASSLMSGVEAFF.